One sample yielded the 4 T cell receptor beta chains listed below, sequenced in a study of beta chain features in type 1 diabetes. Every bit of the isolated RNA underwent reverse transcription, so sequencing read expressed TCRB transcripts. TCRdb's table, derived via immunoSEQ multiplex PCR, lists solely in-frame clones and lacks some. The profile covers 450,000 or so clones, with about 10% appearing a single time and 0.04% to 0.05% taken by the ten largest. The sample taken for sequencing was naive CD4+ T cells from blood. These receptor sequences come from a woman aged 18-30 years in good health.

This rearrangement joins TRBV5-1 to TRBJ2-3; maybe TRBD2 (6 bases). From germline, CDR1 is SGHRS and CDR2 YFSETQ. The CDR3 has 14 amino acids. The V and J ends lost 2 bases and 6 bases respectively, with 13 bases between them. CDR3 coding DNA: TGCGCCAGCAGCTTCGGGGAGGTAGGGGATACGCAGTATTTT. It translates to CASSFGEVGDTQYF.

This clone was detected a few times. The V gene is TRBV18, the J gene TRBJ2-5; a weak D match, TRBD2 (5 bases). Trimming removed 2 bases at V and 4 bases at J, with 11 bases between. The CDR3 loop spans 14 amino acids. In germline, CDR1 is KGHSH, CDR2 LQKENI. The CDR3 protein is CASSPNGISETQYF. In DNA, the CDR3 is TGTGCCAGCTCACCAAACGGGATATCAGAGACCCAGTACTTC.

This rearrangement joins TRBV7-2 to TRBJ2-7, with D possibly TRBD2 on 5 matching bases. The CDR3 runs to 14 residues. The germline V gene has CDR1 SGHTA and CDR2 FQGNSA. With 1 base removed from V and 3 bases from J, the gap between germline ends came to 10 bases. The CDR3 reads CASSLVGGFYEQYF. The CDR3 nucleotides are TGTGCCAGCAGCTTAGTTGGAGGATTCTACGAGCAGTACTTC.

For the CDR3, the DNA is TGTGCCAGCAGTGAATTGGCGGAACGACTATCCGCTGATACGCAGTATTTT. Encoded protein: CASSELAERLSADTQYF. The J gene is TRBJ2-3, the V gene TRBV25-1; TRBD2 might be the D (5 bases). CDR3 size: 17 residues. V was cut by 1 base and J by 6 bases, with 20 bases left in between. Germline CDR1 reads MGHDK; CDR2 reads SYGVNS.